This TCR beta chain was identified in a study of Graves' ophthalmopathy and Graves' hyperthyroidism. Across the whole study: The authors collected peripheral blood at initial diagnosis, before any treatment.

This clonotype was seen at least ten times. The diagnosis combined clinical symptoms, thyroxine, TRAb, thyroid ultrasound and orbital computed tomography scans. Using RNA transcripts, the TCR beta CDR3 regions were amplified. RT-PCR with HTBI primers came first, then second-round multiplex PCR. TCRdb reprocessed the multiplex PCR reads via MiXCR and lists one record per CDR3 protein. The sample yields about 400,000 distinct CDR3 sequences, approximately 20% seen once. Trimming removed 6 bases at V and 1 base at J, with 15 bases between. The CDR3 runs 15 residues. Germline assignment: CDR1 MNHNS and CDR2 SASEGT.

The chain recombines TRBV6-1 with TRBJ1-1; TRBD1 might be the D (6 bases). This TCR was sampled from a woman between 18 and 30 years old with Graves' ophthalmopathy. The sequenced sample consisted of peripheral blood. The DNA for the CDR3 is TGTGCCAGCAGATTTACAGGGTGGAAGAACACTGAAGCTTTCTTT. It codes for CASRFTGWKNTEAFF.